The 23 T cell receptor beta chains below were found in one sample sequenced in a study of CD8 T cells in ankylosing spondylitis. TCRdb redid the calling of the 5' RACE reads with MiXCR, one entry per CDR3 protein. The table includes hundreds of thousands of distinct CDR3 sequences, under 25% detected once. Sequencing was done on a sample of blood, either unsorted or a sorted T cell fraction (not recorded which). The receptors come from a female donor with ankylosing spondylitis or in good health (not recorded which).

The chain carries TRBV11-2 and TRBJ2-1; 7 bases are a match to TRBD2. Per the germline V gene, CDR1 is SGHAT and CDR2 is FQNNGV. V shed 1 base, J shed 0 bases, and the junction held 15 bases outside the gene matches. The CDR3 length is 20 residues. The CDR3 DNA follows: TGTGCCAGCAGCTTAGTAGTAGGTCTCACTAGCGTCCGCTCCTACAATGAGCAGTTCTTC. Protein: CASSLVVGLTSVRSYNEQFF.

CDR3 loop: CASRFEGASSYNEQFF. In nucleotides, the CDR3 is TGTGCCAGCAGATTCGAGGGAGCTAGCTCCTACAATGAGCAGTTCTTC. The rearrangement joins TRBV12-3 or TRBV12-4 to TRBJ2-1; possible D gene TRBD2, 5 bases. The CDR3 is 16 amino acids. With 6 bases removed from V and 0 bases from J, the gap between germline ends came to 15 bases.

The sample holds a few counts of this clonotype. The chain joins TRBV13 to TRBJ2-3; a possible D gene is TRBD1 (6 bases). CDR3 length: 16 residues. The ends were cut back, 4 bases at V and 2 bases at J, with 16 bases in the middle. Germline CDR1 reads PRHDT; CDR2 reads FYEKMQ (reference sequence). The CDR3, as DNA: TGTGCCAGCAGCTCACAGGGTCGTAAAGTCACAGATACGCAGTATTTT. The encoded protein is CASSSQGRKVTDTQYF.

This chain's CDR3 is CSALDRPYGYTF. The CDR3 DNA sequence: TGCAGTGCGCTTGACAGGCCCTATGGCTACACCTTC. This rearrangement joins TRBV20-1 to TRBJ1-2; possible D gene TRBD1, 6 bases. CDR3 length: 12 residues. Germline assignment: CDR1 DFQATT and CDR2 SNEGSKA (reference sequence). The V end lost 6 bases, the J end lost 4 bases, and 12 bases lay between the germline ends.

At least ten counts were recorded for this clonotype. The chain joins TRBV12-3 or TRBV12-4 to TRBJ2-7; TRBD2 agrees at 7 bases. The V and J ends lost 1 base and 3 bases, in that order; junction bases with no gene match: 3. This CDR3 has 14 amino acids. CDR3 amino acids: CASSLGGGSYEQYF. The CDR3 coding sequence is TGTGCCAGCAGTTTAGGCGGCGGGAGCTACGAGCAGTACTTC.

This clonotype has just a few counts. The chain employs TRBV20-1 and TRBJ2-5, with D maybe TRBD2 (6 bases). Germline loops: CDR1 DFQATT, CDR2 SNEGSKA (reference sequence). V was shortened by 6 bases and J by 5 bases, with 19 bases between the two germline ends. The CDR3 extends over 14 amino acids. CDR3 protein: CSARERLVLETQYF. The CDR3, as DNA: TGCAGTGCCCGCGAGCGACTAGTCCTCGAGACCCAGTACTTC.

This chain links TRBV15 with TRBJ2-1; 15 bases fit TRBD2. The J segment lost 7 bases and the V segment lost 5 bases, leaving 15 bases of the junction unmatched. The CDR3 covers 19 residues. In germline, CDR1 is LNHNV, CDR2 YYDKDF (reference sequence). Here the CDR3 reads CATSGTGTSGGPWANEQFF. The CDR3 bases are TGTGCCACCAGCGGAACAGGGACTAGCGGGGGGCCTTGGGCTAATGAGCAGTTCTTC.

This clonotype was recorded a few times. This chain links TRBV6-2 or TRBV6-3 with TRBJ2-5; D not certain. CDR3 length: 12 residues. With 7 bases removed from V and 2 bases from J, the gap between germline ends came to 8 bases. CDR1 is MNHEY, CDR2 SVGEGT, per germline. Here the CDR3 DNA reads TGTGCCAGCAACGGTCTACAAGAGACCCAGTACTTC. Its protein product is CASNGLQETQYF.

This rearrangement joins TRBV12-3 or TRBV12-4 to TRBJ2-7; D is unresolved. The CDR3 is 12 residues long. The ends were cut back, 8 bases at V and 7 bases at J, with 15 bases in the middle. For the CDR3, the DNA is TGTGCCAGCCACGCACGGGCTGGGGAGCAGTACTTC. It translates to CASHARAGEQYF.

This chain connects TRBV20-1 to TRBJ1-1; unclear D gene. V was pared by 3 bases and J by 4 bases, with 15 bases between. The CDR3 sequence is 14 residues long. Germline V lookup: CDR1 DFQATT, CDR2 SNEGSKA (reference sequence). CDR3 region: CSARWGYRGTEAFF. CDR3 coding DNA: TGCAGTGCTAGGTGGGGATATCGGGGCACTGAAGCTTTCTTT.

The V call is TRBV6-1, the J call TRBJ1-1; D unclear. Germline CDR1 reads MNHNS; CDR2 reads SASEGT. The V gene lost 3 bases and the J gene lost 2 bases, with 7 bases spanning the gap. CDR3 size: 13 residues. CDR3 sequence: CASSDSGNTEAFF. The CDR3, as DNA: TGTGCCAGCAGTGATTCCGGAAACACTGAAGCTTTCTTT.

The V and J genes are TRBV20-1 and TRBJ1-2; D gene uncertain. This CDR3 region has 13 residues. Germline assignment: CDR1 DFQATT and CDR2 SNEGSKA (reference sequence). The CDR3: CSPQGPSNYGYTF. CDR3 in DNA: TGCAGCCCGCAAGGGCCGTCCAACTATGGCTACACCTTC.

The chain links TRBV20-1 to TRBJ2-7, with D hard to call. Germline V gene data show CDR1 as DFQATT and CDR2 as SNEGSKA (reference sequence). The CDR3 is 12 amino acids. V was trimmed by 1 base and J by 6 bases, leaving 10 bases between them. CDR3 loop: CSARGPEAEQYF. DNA for the CDR3: TGCAGTGCTAGAGGGCCCGAGGCCGAGCAGTACTTC.

This chain's CDR3 is CSVEEGVNTGELFF. The CDR3 DNA is TGCAGCGTTGAAGAGGGGGTAAACACCGGGGAGCTGTTTTTT. V and J are TRBV29-1 and TRBJ2-2, with D perhaps assigned TRBD1 or TRBD2 (5 bases each). CDR3 length: 14 amino acids. Trimming took 0 bases from V and 2 from J, leaving 7 bases between them. In germline, CDR1 is SQVTM, CDR2 ANQGSEA.

This clonotype was seen only a few times. The chain uses TRBV3-1 and TRBJ1-1; no clear D. The V end was cut by 4 bases, the J end by 2 bases, with 11 bases between. CDR3 size: 14 residues. Germline lookup yields CDR1 LGHDT and CDR2 YNNKEL (reference sequence). The CDR3: CASSRHDPNTEAFF. CDR3 nucleotides: TGTGCCAGCAGCCGGCACGACCCAAACACTGAAGCTTTCTTT.

The chain recombines TRBV20-1 with TRBJ2-5; D is ambiguous. Trimming left V 6 bases short and J 5 bases short, with 10 bases between. Per the germline V gene, CDR1 is DFQATT and CDR2 is SNEGSKA (reference sequence). The CDR3 is 11 residues long. The CDR3 nucleotides read TGCAGTGCAGTATTGGGGGAGACCCAGTACTTC. This encodes CSAVLGETQYF.

The chain is built from TRBV6-5 and TRBJ2-1; D remains ambiguous. The V gene lost 4 bases and the J gene lost 8 bases, with 12 bases spanning the gap. CDR1 is MNHEY, CDR2 SVGAGI, per germline. CDR3 length equals 13 residues. CDR3 DNA: TGTGCCAGCAGTTCCATAGGCCCCGATGAGCAGTTCTTC. It specifies CASSSIGPDEQFF.

This clonotype has a count of ten or more. The chain joins TRBV6-5 to TRBJ2-7; D remains unclear. The CDR3 is made up of 12 amino acids. Trimming stripped 6 bases from V and 2 bases from J, with 8 bases between. Per the germline V gene, CDR1 is MNHEY and CDR2 is SVGAGI. The CDR3 DNA sequence: TGTGCCAGCAGGGCAGCCGCCTACGAGCAGTACTTC. Amino acids: CASRAAAYEQYF.

The table lists this clonotype with a few counts. The chain joins TRBV5-6 to TRBJ2-7; D is uncertain. V was shortened by 0 bases and J by 1 base, with 5 bases between the two germline ends. This CDR3 contains 13 residues. Germline CDR1 is SGHDT and CDR2 is YYEEEE. CDR3 in amino acids: CASSLALSYEQYF. The CDR3 DNA is TGTGCCAGCAGCTTGGCCCTTTCCTACGAGCAGTACTTC.

This clonotype appeared many times. The gene calls are TRBV6-5 and TRBJ1-1, with D unresolved. V lost 5 bases to trimming and J lost 4 bases, with 8 bases between them. This CDR3 spans 12 amino acids. Looked up from germline, CDR1 is MNHEY and CDR2 is SVGAGI. CDR3 in amino acids: CASSPSGTEAFF. CDR3 DNA: TGTGCCAGCAGTCCCTCCGGCACTGAAGCTTTCTTT.

The chain uses TRBV11-2 and TRBJ2-1, with D perhaps given as TRBD1 or TRBD2 (5 bases each). The germline gives CDR1 SGHAT, CDR2 FQNNGV. The CDR3 consists of 14 residues. V was trimmed by 3 bases and J by 8 bases, leaving 14 bases between them. The chain's CDR3 is CASSFQWGRDEQFF. In nucleotides, the CDR3 is TGTGCCAGCAGCTTTCAGTGGGGACGAGATGAGCAGTTCTTC.

V and J are TRBV28 and TRBJ2-1; 9 bases are a match to TRBD2. The V gene end was trimmed by 5 bases and the J gene end by 5 bases; junction bases not matched to a gene: 7. The CDR3 spans 15 residues. Germline V gives CDR1 MDHEN, CDR2 SYDVKM. The CDR3 DNA is TGTGCCAGCAGTGTCATAGCGGGAGTCCACAATGAGCAGTTCTTC. Amino acid sequence: CASSVIAGVHNEQFF. Using reference TRBV28 and TRBJ2-1 for the parts outside the CDR3, the full variable domain is DVKVTQSSRYLVKRTGEKVFLECVQDMDHENMFWYRQDPGLGLRLIYFSYDVKMKEKGDIPEGYSVSREKKERFSLILESASTNQTSMYLCASSVIAGVHNEQFFGPGTRLTVL.

This clonotype was counted only a few times. The J gene is TRBJ1-4, the V gene TRBV29-1; D is possibly TRBD1 (5 bases). V dropped 3 bases and J dropped 7 bases, with 6 bases sitting between them. Germline CDR1 is SQVTM and CDR2 is ANQGSEA. This CDR3 has 11 amino acids. CDR3 protein: CSVEGGEKLFF. The CDR3 region has the DNA TGCAGCGTTGAGGGGGGTGAAAAACTGTTTTTT.